These 19 T cell receptor beta chains came from one sample sequenced in a study of T cell responses to AZD1222 COVID-19 vaccine. Libraries were prepared by immunoSEQ multiplex PCR; TCRdb keeps only in-frame clonotypes and omits some of them. This sample has about 190,000 clones; 87% occur once, and the top ten carry 2.5% to 3%. The sample was peripheral blood, taken on day 0 of MenACWY control vaccination. Receptors were obtained from an adult in good health.

The chain uses TRBV27 and TRBJ1-6; D ambiguous. The CDR3 has 14 residues. The germline V gene encodes CDR1 MNHEY and CDR2 SMNVEV (reference sequence). Trimming left V 2 bases short and J 2 bases short, with 4 bases between. CDR3 nucleotides: TGTGCCAGCAGTTTAGGCACCTATAATTCACCCCTCCACTTT. This codes for CASSLGTYNSPLHF.

The chain couples TRBV9 to TRBJ2-7, with a tentative D call TRBD2 (5 bases). In germline, CDR1 is SGDLS, CDR2 YYNGEE. The germline V and J ends were trimmed by 3 bases and 5 bases, with 12 bases remaining between them. The CDR3 sequence is 13 residues long. The DNA for the CDR3 is TGTGCCAGCAGCGCCCATTCGCGGGACGAGCAGTACTTC. It is translated as CASSAHSRDEQYF.

The chain recombines TRBV6-2 or TRBV6-3 with TRBJ2-2, with D maybe TRBD2 (5 bases). Germline assignment: CDR1 MNHEY and CDR2 SVGEGT. The ends were cut back, 6 bases at V and 3 bases at J, with 23 bases in the middle. There are 18 residues in the CDR3. CDR3 in amino acids: CASSSKAGNSPDTGELFF. The CDR3 bases are TGTGCCAGCAGCTCAAAGGCCGGGAACAGTCCCGACACCGGGGAGCTGTTTTTT.

This rearrangement joins TRBV7-6 to TRBJ2-7; 7 nucleotides match TRBD2. This CDR3 spans 16 amino acids. V shed 1 base and J 3 bases; nucleotides not matched to a gene: 9. Germline V gene sequence: CDR1 SGHVS, CDR2 FNYEAQ. The CDR3 loop reads CASSLEAGENHYEQYF. Written as DNA, the CDR3 is TGTGCCAGCAGCTTAGAGGCGGGAGAAAACCACTACGAGCAGTACTTC.

This chain connects TRBV4-3 to TRBJ1-1; 9 nucleotides line up with TRBD1. This CDR3 has 13 residues. Germline values: CDR1 LGHNA, CDR2 YSLEER. J was trimmed by 11 bases and V by 1 base; bases with no gene match: 5. In nucleotides, the CDR3 is TGCGCCAGCAGCCAAGCACAGGGGGCGGTGGCTTTCTTT. Amino acids: CASSQAQGAVAFF.

This chain joins TRBV12-3 or TRBV12-4 and TRBJ2-7; TRBD1 is a possible D gene (6 bases). The CDR3 contains 13 residues. V was trimmed by 6 bases and J by 5 bases, leaving 14 bases between them. This CDR3 reads CASSTGKLHEQYF. The DNA of the CDR3 is TGTGCCAGCAGCACAGGGAAACTCCACGAGCAGTACTTC.

The rearrangement uses TRBV28 and TRBJ2-5; D is undetermined. Germline V lookup: CDR1 MDHEN, CDR2 SYDVKM. The ends were cut back, 3 bases at V and 4 bases at J, with 15 bases in the middle. The CDR3 contains 15 residues. The CDR3 nucleotides read TGTGCCAGCAGTTTGGAGCTATCCCCATCAGAGACCCAGTACTTC. Protein product: CASSLELSPSETQYF.

Points on this clone: Other DNA sequences in this specimen translate into the identical CDR3. The J gene is TRBJ1-1, the V gene TRBV6-5; D ambiguous. Germline lookup yields CDR1 MNHEY and CDR2 SVGAGI. The V end lost 2 bases, the J end lost 6 bases, and 4 bases lay between the germline ends. There are 11 residues in the CDR3. The CDR3, as DNA: TGTGCCAGCAGTTACGGGTCTGAAGCTTTCTTT. This sequence encodes CASSYGSEAFF.

This clone was seen only once. CDR3 amino acids: CASSQVKGLGTEAFF. The DNA for the CDR3 is TGTGCCAGCAGCCAAGTAAAGGGTTTGGGAACTGAAGCTTTCTTT. The chain recombines TRBV3-1 (or the pseudogene TRBV3-2) with TRBJ1-1, with unresolved D. V gave up 1 base and J gave up 5 bases, with 14 bases separating them. This CDR3 is built from 15 residues. Germline-derived CDR1 and CDR2 are LGHDT and YNNKEL (reference sequence).

V is TRBV5-4 and J is TRBJ1-2, with 8 bases fitting TRBD1. This CDR3 has 14 residues. The germline V gene encodes CDR1 SGHNT and CDR2 YYREEE (reference sequence). The junction had 9 bases not matched to a gene; V was cut back by 4 bases and J by 7 bases. The CDR3 nucleotides read TGTGCCAGCAGCCCGGACAGGGTGGTAGTTGGCTACACCTTC. Its protein is CASSPDRVVVGYTF.

Written as DNA, the CDR3 is TGTGCCACCAGTGATTCCGGACAGGGCGCTGAAAAACTGTTTTTT. This codes for CATSDSGQGAEKLFF. J is TRBJ1-4 and V is TRBV24-1; 8 bases map to TRBD1. Trimming at V came to 2 bases and at J to 7 bases, leaving 5 bases not matched to a gene. CDR3 length: 15 residues. The V gene's germline CDR1 is KGHDR and CDR2 SFDVKD.

V gene TRBV10-3 combines with J gene TRBJ1-1, with 9 bases aligning to TRBD1. Germline V CDR1 and CDR2: ENHRY, SYGVKD. CDR3 length: 16 amino acids. V lost 11 bases and J lost 1; bases outside the gene matches: 14. The CDR3 region has the DNA TGTGCCGCCAGGGCGGGACAGGGAGGGACGAACACTGAAGCTTTCTTT. This gives the protein CAARAGQGGTNTEAFF.

This rearrangement joins TRBV4-2 to TRBJ2-2; 7 bases are a match to TRBD2. The CDR3 is 17 amino acids. Germline assignment: CDR1 LGHNA and CDR2 YNFKEQ. After removal of 0 bases from V and 2 bases from J, the junction contained 6 bases not matched to a gene. For the CDR3, the DNA is TGTGCCAGCAGCCAAGAGGAGGCGGGGGTTAACACCGGGGAGCTGTTTTTT. The encoded protein is CASSQEEAGVNTGELFF.

CDR3 in DNA: TGTGCCAGCAGGGGATATTCTAGCGGGAGAGGGGATGAGCAGTTCTTC. It codes for CASRGYSSGRGDEQFF. The chain joins TRBV2 to TRBJ2-1, with 10 positions matching TRBD2. Germline CDR1 and CDR2: SNHLY and FYNNEI. CDR3 length: 16 amino acids. V was pared by 6 bases and J by 8 bases, with 13 bases of the junction left unmatched.

The chain combines TRBV6-5 with TRBJ1-2; 8 nucleotides match TRBD1. The CDR3 has 14 amino acids. Germline V gives CDR1 MNHEY, CDR2 SVGAGI. The junction had 8 bases not matched to a gene; V was cut back by 8 bases and J by 3 bases. Written as DNA, the CDR3 is TGTGCCAGCTCCCGAGCGGGACAGGACTATGGCTACACCTTC. This codes for CASSRAGQDYGYTF.

The J gene is TRBJ2-7, the V gene TRBV11-2; D call uncertain. The germline V gene has CDR1 SGHAT and CDR2 FQNNGV. This CDR3 region has 11 residues. V lost 3 bases and J lost 6, with 6 bases in between. The CDR3 coding sequence is TGTGCCAGCAGCTTCGGAAGCGAGCAGTACTTC. As protein: CASSFGSEQYF.

The rearrangement uses TRBV27 and TRBJ2-3, with TRBD1 matching over 10 bases. Looked up from germline, CDR1 is MNHEY and CDR2 is SMNVEV (reference sequence). This CDR3 spans 15 amino acids. The V gene end was trimmed by 3 bases and the J gene end by 2 bases; junction bases not matched to a gene: 2. DNA of the CDR3: TGTGCCAGCAGTTTCGGGACAGGGGACACAGATACGCAGTATTTT. It encodes CASSFGTGDTDTQYF.

This chain connects TRBV24-1 to TRBJ2-2; 9 nucleotides match TRBD1. The length of the CDR3 is 15 residues. The V gene's germline CDR1 is KGHDR and CDR2 SFDVKD. J gave up 6 bases and V 3 bases, and 4 bases lay outside the gene matches. CDR3: CATSDHGQGPGELFF. CDR3 nucleotide sequence: TGTGCCACCAGTGATCACGGACAGGGGCCCGGGGAGCTGTTTTTT.

The chain links TRBV4-3 to TRBJ1-1, with 8 bases fitting TRBD1. The CDR3 totals 16 residues. Germline-derived CDR1 and CDR2 are LGHNA and YSLEER. Trimming at V came to 0 bases and at J to 1 base, leaving 4 bases not matched to a gene. The chain's CDR3 is CASSQDRGTGNTEAFF. In DNA form, the CDR3 reads TGCGCCAGCAGCCAAGATAGGGGGACAGGGAACACTGAAGCTTTCTTT.